This T cell receptor beta chain was obtained from a study of blood T cell repertoires in COVID-19. On the study more broadly: COVID-19 samples from acute and convalescent phases originated in the United States, Italy and Spain. PBMCs, B-cell-depleted T cells, or T cells provided the cDNA or gDNA that made up the material.

This clone was seen only once. CDR3 length equals 14 residues. Germline lookup yields CDR1 ENHRY and CDR2 SYGVKD. Trimming left V 8 bases short and J 7 bases short, with 17 bases between. Only in-frame clones appear in the TCRdb table, and some are missing; sequencing was by immunoSEQ multiplex PCR. The table shows about 220,000 clones, with under 90% occurring only once. The cohort comprised adults aged roughly 18 to 100 years residing in approximately 22 US areas. The V and J genes are TRBV10-3 and TRBJ2-2; D is possibly TRBD2 (5 bases). The sequence was obtained from a woman aged 60 to 75 who had recovered from COVID-19. Source material: PBMCs or T cells enriched from blood (not recorded which). The CDR3 spells CAIRAQAVNGELFF. The DNA for the CDR3 is TGTGCCATCCGTGCCCAAGCGGTTAACGGGGAGCTGTTTTTT.